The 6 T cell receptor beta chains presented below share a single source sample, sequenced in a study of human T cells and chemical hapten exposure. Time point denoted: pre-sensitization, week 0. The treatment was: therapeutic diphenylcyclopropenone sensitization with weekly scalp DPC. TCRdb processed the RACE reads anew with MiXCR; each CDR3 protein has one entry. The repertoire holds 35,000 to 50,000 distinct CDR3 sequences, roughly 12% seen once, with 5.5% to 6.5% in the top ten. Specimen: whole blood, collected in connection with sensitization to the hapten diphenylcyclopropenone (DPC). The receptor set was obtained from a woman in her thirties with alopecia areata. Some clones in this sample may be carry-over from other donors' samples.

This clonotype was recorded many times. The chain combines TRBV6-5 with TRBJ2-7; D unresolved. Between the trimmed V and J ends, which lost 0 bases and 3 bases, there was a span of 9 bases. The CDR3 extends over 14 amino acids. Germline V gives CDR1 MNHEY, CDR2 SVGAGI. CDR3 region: CASSYSTANYEQYF. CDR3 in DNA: TGTGCCAGCAGTTACTCGACGGCCAACTACGAGCAGTACTTC.

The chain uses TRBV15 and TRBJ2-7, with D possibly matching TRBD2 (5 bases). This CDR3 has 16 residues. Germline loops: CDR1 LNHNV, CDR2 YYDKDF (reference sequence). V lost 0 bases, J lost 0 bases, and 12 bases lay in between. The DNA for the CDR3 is TGTGCCACCAGCAGAGAATGGCGGGCCAGCTCCTACGAGCAGTACTTC. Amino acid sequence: CATSREWRASSYEQYF.

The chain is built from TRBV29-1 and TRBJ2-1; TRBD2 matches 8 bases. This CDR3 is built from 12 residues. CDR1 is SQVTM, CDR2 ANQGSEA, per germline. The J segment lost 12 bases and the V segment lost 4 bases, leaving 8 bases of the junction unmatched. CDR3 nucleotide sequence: TGCAGCGTTGTAAGCGGGAGTAGTGTGCAGTTCTTC. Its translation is CSVVSGSSVQFF.

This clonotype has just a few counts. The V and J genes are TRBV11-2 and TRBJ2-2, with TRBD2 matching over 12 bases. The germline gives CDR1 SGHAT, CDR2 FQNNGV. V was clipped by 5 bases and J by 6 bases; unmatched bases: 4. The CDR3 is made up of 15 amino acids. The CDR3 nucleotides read TGTGCCAGCAGCCCCCGGACTAGCGGGGCCGGGGAGCTGTTTTTT. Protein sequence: CASSPRTSGAGELFF.

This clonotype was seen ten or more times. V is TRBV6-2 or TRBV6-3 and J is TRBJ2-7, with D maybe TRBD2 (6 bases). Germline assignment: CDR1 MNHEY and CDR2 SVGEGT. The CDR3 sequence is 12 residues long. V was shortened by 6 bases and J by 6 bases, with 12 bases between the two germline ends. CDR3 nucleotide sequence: TGTGCCAGCAGCTCCTTGACTAGCGAGCAGTACTTC. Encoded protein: CASSSLTSEQYF.

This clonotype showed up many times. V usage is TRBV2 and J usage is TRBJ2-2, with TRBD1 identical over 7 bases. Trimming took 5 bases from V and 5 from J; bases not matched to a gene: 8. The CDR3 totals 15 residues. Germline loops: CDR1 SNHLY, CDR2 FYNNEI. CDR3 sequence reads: CASSSQGERTGELFF. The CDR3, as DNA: TGTGCCAGCAGTTCTCAGGGGGAAAGGACCGGGGAGCTGTTTTTT.